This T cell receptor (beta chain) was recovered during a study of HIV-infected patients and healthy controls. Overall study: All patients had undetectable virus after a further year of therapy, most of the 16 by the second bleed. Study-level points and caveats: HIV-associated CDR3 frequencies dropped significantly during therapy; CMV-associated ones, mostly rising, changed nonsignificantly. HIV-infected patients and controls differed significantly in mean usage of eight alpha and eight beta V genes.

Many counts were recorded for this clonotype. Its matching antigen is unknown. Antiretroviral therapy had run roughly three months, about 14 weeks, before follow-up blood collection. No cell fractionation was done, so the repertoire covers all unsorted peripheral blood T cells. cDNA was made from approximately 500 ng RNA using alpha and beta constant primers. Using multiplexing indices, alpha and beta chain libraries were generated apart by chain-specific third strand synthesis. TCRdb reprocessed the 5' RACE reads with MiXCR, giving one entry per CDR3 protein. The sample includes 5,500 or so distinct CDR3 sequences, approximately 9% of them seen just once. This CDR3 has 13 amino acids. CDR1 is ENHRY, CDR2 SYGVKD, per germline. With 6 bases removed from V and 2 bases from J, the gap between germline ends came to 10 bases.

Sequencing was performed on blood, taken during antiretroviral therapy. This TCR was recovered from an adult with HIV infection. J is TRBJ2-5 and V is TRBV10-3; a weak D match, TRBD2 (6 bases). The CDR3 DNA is TGTGCCATCAGATCAGCGGGTCAAGAGACCCAGTACTTC. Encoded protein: CAIRSAGQETQYF.